The present T cell receptor beta chain was sequenced within a study of cytomegalovirus exposure and HLA in healthy donors. Study background: There were 65 million to 85 million unique TCRs (from HLA-typed donors) in an early data release. Whole-study findings and limits: TCR beta chain V- and J-gene trimming was linked, in a later analysis, to a missense variant in DCLRE1C. Productive status was seen about 87% or about 30% of the time for most TCR beta V segments in an earlier analysis.

The CDR3 loop spans 11 amino acids. CDR1 is DFQATT and CDR2 is SNEGSKA in the germline V gene (reference sequence). V was cut by 5 bases and J by 0 bases, with 4 bases left in between. A multiplex PCR was run with 60 Vbeta primers and 13 Jbeta primers. Sequenced by immunoSEQ multiplex PCR; TCRdb stores in-frame clones only, minus some. The data contain approximately 120,000 clones, more than 75% of them seen just once; the ten biggest clones take up 10% to 15%. This clone is a singleton in its sample. As yet, its antigen is unknown. The J gene is TRBJ1-1, the V gene TRBV20-1; the D is unclear. The clonotype comes from a woman in her 40s in good health and CMV-seropositive. Sequencing was performed on PBMCs. Here the CDR3 reads CSAPVNTEAFF. The CDR3 DNA follows: TGCAGTGCTCCTGTGAACACTGAAGCTTTCTTT.